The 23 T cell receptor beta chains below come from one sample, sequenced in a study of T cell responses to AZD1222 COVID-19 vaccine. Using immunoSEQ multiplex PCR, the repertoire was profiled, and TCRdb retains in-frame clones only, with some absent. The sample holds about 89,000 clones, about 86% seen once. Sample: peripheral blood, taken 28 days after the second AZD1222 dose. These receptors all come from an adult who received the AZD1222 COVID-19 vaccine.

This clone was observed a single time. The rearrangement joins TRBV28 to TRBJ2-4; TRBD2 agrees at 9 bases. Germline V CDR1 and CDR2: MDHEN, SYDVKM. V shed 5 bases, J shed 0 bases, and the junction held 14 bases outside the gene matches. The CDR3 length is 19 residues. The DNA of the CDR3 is TGTGCCAGCAGTCCCGGAGGCGGGGGGGTGGCAGTAGCCAAAAACATTCAGTACTTC. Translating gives CASSPGGGGVAVAKNIQYF.

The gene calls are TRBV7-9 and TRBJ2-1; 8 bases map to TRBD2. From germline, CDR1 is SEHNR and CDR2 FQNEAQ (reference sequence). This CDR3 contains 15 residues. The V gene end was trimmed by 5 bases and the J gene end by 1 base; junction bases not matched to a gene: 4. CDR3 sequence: CASSQRGLSYNEQFF. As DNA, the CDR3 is TGTGCCAGCAGCCAGCGGGGGCTTTCCTACAATGAGCAGTTCTTC.

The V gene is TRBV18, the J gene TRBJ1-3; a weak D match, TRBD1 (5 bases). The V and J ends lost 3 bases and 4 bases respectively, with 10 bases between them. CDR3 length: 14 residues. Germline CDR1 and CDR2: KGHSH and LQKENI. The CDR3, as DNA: TGTGCCAGCTCACCGCAAGGGACCGGAAACACCATATATTTT. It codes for CASSPQGTGNTIYF.

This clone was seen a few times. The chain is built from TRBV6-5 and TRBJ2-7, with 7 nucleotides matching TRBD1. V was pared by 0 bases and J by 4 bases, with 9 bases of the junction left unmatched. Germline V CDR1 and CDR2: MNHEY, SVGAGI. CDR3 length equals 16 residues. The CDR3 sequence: CASSYSGPGGRYEQYF. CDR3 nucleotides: TGTGCCAGCAGTTACTCAGGGCCAGGGGGTAGGTACGAGCAGTACTTC.

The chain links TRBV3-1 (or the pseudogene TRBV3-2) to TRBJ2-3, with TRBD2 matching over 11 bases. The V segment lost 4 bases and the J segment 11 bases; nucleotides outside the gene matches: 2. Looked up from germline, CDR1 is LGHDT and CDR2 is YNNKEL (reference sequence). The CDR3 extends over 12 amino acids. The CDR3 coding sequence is TGTGCCAGCAGCCTTACTAGCGGGGGGCAGTATTTT. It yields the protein CASSLTSGGQYF.

CDR3 residues: CASSLSPTGGNQPQHF. CDR3 bases: TGTGCCAGCAGTTTATCCCCGACAGGCGGCAATCAGCCCCAGCATTTT. This sequence joins TRBV27 and TRBJ1-5; D is perhaps TRBD1 (6 bases). Trimming took off 0 bases at V and 2 bases at J, with 11 bases between the two ends. The CDR3 length is 16 residues. In germline, CDR1 is MNHEY, CDR2 SMNVEV (reference sequence).

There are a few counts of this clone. CDR3 residues: CAWRLSGEQYF. CDR3 coding DNA: TGTGCCTGGAGGCTCAGCGGAGAGCAGTACTTC. The J gene is TRBJ2-7, the V gene TRBV30; perhaps TRBD2 as D (5 bases). Germline lookup yields CDR1 GTSNPN and CDR2 SVGIG (reference sequence). V shed 3 bases and J shed 7 bases, with 10 bases lying between them. The CDR3 is 11 amino acids.

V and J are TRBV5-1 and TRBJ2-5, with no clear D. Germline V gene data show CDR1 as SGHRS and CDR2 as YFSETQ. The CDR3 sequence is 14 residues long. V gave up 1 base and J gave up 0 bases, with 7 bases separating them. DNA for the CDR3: TGCGCCAGCAGCTTGCTGTCAGACCAAGAGACCCAGTACTTC. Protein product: CASSLLSDQETQYF. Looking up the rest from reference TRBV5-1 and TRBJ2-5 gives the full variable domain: KAGVTQTPRYLIKTRGQQVTLSCSPISGHRSVSWYQQTPGQGLQFLFEYFSETQRNKGNFPGRFSGRQFSNSRSEMNVSTLELGDSALYLCASSLLSDQETQYFGPGTRLLVL.

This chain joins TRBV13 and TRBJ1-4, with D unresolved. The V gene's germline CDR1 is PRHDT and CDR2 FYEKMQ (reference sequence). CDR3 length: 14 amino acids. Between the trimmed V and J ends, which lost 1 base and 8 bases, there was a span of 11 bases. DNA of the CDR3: TGTGCCAGCAGCTTAGTAGGGCAAGGCGAAAAACTGTTTTTT. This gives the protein CASSLVGQGEKLFF.

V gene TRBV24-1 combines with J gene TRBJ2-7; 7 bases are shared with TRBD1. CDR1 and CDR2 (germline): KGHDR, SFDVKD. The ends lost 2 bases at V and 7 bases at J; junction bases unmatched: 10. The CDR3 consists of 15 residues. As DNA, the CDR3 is TGTGCCACCAGTGATTCCGCACAGGGGTTTAGGGAGCAGTACTTC. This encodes CATSDSAQGFREQYF.

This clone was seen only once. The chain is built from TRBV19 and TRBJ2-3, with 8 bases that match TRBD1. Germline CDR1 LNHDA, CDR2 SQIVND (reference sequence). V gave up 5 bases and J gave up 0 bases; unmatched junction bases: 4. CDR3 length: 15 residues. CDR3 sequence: CASSEDRASTDTQYF. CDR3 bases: TGTGCCAGTAGTGAGGACAGGGCCAGCACAGATACGCAGTATTTT.

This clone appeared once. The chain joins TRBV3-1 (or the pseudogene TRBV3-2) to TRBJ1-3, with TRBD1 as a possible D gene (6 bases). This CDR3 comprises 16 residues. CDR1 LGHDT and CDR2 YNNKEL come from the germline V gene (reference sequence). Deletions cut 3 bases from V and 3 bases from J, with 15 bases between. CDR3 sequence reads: CASSHQIGDIGNTIYF. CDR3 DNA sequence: TGTGCCAGCAGCCACCAGATCGGGGACATTGGAAACACCATATATTTT.

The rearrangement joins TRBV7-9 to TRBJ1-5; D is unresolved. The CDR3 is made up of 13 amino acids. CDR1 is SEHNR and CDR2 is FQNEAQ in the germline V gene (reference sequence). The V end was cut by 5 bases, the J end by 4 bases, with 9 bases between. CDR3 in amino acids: CASSKTINQPQHF. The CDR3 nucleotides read TGTGCCAGCAGCAAAACCATTAATCAGCCCCAGCATTTT. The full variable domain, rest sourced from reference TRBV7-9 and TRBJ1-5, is DTGVSQNPRHKITKRGQNVTFRCDPISEHNRLYWYRQTLGQGPEFLTYFQNEAQLEKSRLLSDRFSAERPKGSFSTLEIQRTEQGDSAMYLCASSKTINQPQHFGDGTRLSIL.

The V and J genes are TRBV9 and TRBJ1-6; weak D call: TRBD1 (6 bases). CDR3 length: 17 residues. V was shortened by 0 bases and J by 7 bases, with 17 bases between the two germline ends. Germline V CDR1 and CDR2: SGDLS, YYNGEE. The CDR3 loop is CASSVGGSPGDNSPLHF. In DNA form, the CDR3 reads TGTGCCAGCAGCGTAGGGGGCTCCCCAGGGGACAATTCACCCCTCCACTTT. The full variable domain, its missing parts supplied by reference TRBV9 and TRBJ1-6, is DSGVTQTPKHLITATGQRVTLRCSPRSGDLSVYWYQQSLDQGLQFLIQYYNGEERAKGNILERFSAQQFPDLHSELNLSSLELGDSALYFCASSVGGSPGDNSPLHFGNGTRLTVT.

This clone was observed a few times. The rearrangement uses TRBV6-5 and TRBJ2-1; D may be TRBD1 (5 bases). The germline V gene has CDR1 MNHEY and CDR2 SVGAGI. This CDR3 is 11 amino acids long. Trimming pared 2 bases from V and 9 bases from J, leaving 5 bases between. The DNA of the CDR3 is TGTGCCAGCAGTTACAGGGGTGAGCAGTTCTTC. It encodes CASSYRGEQFF.

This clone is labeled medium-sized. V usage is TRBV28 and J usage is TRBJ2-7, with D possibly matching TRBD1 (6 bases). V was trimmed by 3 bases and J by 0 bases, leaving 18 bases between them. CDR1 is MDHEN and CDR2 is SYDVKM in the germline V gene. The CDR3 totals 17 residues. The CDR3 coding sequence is TGTGCCAGCAGTTTCCTTCCGGGACACCGATACTCCTACGAGCAGTACTTC. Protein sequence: CASSFLPGHRYSYEQYF.

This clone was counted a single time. The CDR3 is CASRGGRGTTSTDTQYF. The CDR3, as DNA: TGCGCCAGCAGGGGGGGACGGGGAACTACTAGCACAGATACGCAGTATTTT. The chain recombines TRBV10-2 with TRBJ2-3, with D possibly being TRBD2 (6 bases). Per the germline V gene, CDR1 is WSHSY and CDR2 is SAAADI. V was clipped by 6 bases and J by 0 bases, with 19 bases between them. There are 17 residues in the CDR3.

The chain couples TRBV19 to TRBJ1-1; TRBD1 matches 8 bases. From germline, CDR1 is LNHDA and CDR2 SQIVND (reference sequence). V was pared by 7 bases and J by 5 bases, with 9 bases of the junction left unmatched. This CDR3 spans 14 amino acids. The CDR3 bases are TGTGCCAGTACCCATCGGGACAGGAGGACTGAAGCTTTCTTT. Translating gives CASTHRDRRTEAFF.

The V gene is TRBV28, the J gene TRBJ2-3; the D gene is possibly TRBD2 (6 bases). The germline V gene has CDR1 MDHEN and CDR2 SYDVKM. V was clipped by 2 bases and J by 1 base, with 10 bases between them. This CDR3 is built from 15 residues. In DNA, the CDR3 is TGTGCCAGCAGTTTACCCTCTAGCGGCACAGATACGCAGTATTTT. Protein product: CASSLPSSGTDTQYF.

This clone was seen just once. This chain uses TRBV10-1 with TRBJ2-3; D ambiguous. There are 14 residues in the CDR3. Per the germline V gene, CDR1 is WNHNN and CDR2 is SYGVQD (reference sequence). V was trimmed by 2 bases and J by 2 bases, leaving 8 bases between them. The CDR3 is CASSERPDTDTQYF. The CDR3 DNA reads TGCGCCAGCAGTGAGCGCCCCGACACAGATACGCAGTATTTT.

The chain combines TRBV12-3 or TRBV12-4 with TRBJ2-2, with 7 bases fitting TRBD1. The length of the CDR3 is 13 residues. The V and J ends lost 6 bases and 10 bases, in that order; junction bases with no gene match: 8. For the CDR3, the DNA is TGTGCCAGCAGCCGAACAGGGGAAATGGAGCTGTTTTTT. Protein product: CASSRTGEMELFF.

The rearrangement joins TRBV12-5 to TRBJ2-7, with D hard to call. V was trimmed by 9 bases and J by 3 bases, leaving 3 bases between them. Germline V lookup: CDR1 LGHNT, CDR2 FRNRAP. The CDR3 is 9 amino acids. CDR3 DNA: TGTGCTAGGGGCTACGAGCAGTACTTC. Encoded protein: CARGYEQYF.

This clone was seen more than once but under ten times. CDR3 in DNA: TGTGCCAGCAGCCTTAGAGGCTCCGGGACAGACAATGAGCAGTTCTTC. This sequence encodes CASSLRGSGTDNEQFF. The V gene is TRBV11-2, the J gene TRBJ2-1, with 7 nucleotides matching TRBD1. The J segment lost 5 bases and the V segment lost 5 bases, leaving 12 bases of the junction unmatched. From germline, CDR1 is SGHAT and CDR2 FQNNGV. The CDR3 sequence is 16 residues long.